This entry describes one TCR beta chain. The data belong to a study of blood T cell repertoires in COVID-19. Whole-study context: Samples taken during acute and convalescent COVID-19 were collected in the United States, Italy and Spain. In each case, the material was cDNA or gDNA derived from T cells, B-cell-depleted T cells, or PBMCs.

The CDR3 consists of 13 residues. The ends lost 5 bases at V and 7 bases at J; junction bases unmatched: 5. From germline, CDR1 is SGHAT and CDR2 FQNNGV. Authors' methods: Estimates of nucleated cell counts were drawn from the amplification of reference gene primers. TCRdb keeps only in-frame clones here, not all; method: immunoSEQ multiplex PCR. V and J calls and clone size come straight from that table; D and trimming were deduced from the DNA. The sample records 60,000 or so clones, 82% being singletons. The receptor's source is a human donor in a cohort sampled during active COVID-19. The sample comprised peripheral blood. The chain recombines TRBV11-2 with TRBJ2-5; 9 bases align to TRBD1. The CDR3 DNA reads TGTGCCAGCAGCCCGGGACAGGGTGGGACCCAGTACTTC. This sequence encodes CASSPGQGGTQYF.